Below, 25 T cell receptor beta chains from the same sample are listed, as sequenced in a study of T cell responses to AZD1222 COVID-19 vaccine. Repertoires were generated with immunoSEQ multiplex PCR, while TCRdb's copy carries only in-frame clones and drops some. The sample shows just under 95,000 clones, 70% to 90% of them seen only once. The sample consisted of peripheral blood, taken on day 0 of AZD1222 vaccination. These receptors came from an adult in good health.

The CDR3 region is CASSSDSAYGYTF. The CDR3 DNA sequence: TGTGCCAGCAGCTCAGACAGTGCCTATGGCTACACCTTC. V and J are TRBV9 and TRBJ1-2, with TRBD1 as a possible D gene (5 bases). From germline, CDR1 is SGDLS and CDR2 YYNGEE. V was shortened by 4 bases and J by 4 bases, with 11 bases between the two germline ends. The CDR3 extends over 13 amino acids.

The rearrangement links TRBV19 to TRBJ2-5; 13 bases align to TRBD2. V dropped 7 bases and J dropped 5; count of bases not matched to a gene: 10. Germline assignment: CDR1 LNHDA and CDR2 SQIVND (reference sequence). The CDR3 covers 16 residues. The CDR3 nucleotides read TGTGCCAGTATGGGGCGGACTAGCGGGGGCGGGGAGACCCAGTACTTC. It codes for CASMGRTSGGGETQYF.

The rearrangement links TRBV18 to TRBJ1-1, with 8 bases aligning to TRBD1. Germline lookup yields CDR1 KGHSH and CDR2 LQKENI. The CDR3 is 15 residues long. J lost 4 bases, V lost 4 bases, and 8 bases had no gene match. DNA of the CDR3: TGTGCCAGCTCACTTGGACAGGGAAGTGGCACTGAAGCTTTCTTT. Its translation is CASSLGQGSGTEAFF.

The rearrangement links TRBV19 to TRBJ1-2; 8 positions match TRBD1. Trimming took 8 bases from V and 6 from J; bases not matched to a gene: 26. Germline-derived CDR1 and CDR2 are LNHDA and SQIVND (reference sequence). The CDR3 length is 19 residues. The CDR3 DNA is TGTGCCAGTCTAAATCGCGCCTCCAGGCGACCGGGACAGGTTAATGGCTACACCTTC. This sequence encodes CASLNRASRRPGQVNGYTF.

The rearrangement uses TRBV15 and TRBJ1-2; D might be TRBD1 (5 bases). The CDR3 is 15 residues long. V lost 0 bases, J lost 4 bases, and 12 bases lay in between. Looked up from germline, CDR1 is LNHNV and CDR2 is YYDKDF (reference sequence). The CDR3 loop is CATSREPGTGYGYTF. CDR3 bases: TGTGCCACCAGCAGAGAACCCGGGACGGGCTATGGCTACACCTTC.

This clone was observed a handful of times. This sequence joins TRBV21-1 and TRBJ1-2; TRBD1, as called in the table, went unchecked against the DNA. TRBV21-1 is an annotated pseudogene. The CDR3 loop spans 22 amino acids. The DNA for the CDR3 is TGTGCCAGCAGCAAATCAGTTGCGAGAAGCGTAAAACCCGGGACAGACAACTATGGCTACACCTTC. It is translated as CASSKSVARSVKPGTDNYGYTF.

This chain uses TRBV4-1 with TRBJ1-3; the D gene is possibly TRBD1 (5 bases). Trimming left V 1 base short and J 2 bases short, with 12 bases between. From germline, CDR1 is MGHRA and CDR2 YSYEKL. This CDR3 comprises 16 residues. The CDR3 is CASSQGGRGAGNTIYF. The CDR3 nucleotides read TGCGCCAGCAGCCAAGGGGGCCGGGGGGCTGGAAACACCATATATTTT.

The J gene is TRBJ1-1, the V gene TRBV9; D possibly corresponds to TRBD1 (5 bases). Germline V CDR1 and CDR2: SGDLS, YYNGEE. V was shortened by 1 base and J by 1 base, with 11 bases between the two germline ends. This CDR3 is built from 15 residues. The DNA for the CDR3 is TGTGCCAGCAGCGTATTAACAGGTGCGAACACTGAAGCTTTCTTT. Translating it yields CASSVLTGANTEAFF. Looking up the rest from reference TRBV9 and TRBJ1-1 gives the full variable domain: DSGVTQTPKHLITATGQRVTLRCSPRSGDLSVYWYQQSLDQGLQFLIQYYNGEERAKGNILERFSAQQFPDLHSELNLSSLELGDSALYFCASSVLTGANTEAFFGQGTRLTVV.

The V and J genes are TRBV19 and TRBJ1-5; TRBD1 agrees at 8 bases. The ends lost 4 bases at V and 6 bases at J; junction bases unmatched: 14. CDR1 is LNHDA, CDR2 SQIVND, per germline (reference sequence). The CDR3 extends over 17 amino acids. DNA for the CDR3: TGTGCCAGTAGTAACACCAAACAGGGGGTAAGGGTTCAGCCCCAGCATTTT. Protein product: CASSNTKQGVRVQPQHF.

This chain's CDR3 is CASSTYRGQINPQHF. CDR3 bases: TGTGCCAGCAGCACTTACAGGGGACAAATCAATCCCCAGCATTTT. The gene calls are TRBV11-2 and TRBJ1-5; 7 bases are a match to TRBD1. With 5 bases clipped from V and 10 bases from J, the junction kept 14 bases outside the gene matches. CDR3 size: 15 residues. CDR1 SGHAT and CDR2 FQNNGV come from the germline V gene.

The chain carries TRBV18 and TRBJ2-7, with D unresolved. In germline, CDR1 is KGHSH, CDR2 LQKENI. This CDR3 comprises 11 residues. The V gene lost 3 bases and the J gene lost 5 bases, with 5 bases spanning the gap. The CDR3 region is CASSPKHEQYF. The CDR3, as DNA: TGTGCCAGCTCACCGAAACACGAGCAGTACTTC.

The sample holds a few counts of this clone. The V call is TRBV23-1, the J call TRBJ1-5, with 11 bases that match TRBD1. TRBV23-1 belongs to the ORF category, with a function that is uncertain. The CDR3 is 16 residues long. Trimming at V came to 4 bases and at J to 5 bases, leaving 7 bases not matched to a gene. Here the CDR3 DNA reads TGCGCCAGCAGTCGGAATCGGGGACAGGGGGATCAGCCCCAGCATTTT. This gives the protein CASSRNRGQGDQPQHF.

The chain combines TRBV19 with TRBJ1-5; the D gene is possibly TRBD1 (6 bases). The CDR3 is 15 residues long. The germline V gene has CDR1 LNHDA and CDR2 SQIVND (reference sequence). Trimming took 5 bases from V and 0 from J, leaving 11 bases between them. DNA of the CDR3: TGTGCCAGTAGTGTTTCCAGGGGTAGCAATCAGCCCCAGCATTTT. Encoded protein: CASSVSRGSNQPQHF.

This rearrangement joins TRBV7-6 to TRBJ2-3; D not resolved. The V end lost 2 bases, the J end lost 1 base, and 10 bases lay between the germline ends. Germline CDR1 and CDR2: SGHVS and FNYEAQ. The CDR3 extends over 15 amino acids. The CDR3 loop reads CASSLKAYGTDTQYF. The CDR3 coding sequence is TGTGCCAGCAGCTTAAAAGCGTACGGCACAGATACGCAGTATTTT.

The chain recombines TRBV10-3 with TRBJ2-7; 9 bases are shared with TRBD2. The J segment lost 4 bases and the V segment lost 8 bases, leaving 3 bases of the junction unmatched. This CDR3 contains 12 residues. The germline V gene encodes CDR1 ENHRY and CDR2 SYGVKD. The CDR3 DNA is TGTGCCATCGCTAGCGGGAATTACGAGCAGTACTTC. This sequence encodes CAIASGNYEQYF.

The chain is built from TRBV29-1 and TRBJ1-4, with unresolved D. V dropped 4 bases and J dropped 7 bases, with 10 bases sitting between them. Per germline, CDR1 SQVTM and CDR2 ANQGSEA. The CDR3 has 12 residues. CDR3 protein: CSVGIKGEKLFF. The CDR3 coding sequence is TGCAGCGTTGGGATCAAAGGTGAAAAACTGTTTTTT.

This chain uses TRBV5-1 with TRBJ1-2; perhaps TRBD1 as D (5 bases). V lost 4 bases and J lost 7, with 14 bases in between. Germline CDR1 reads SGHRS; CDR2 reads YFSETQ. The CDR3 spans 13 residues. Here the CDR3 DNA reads TGCGCCAGCAGCCGGGACCCCATGAGTGGCTACACCTTC. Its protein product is CASSRDPMSGYTF.

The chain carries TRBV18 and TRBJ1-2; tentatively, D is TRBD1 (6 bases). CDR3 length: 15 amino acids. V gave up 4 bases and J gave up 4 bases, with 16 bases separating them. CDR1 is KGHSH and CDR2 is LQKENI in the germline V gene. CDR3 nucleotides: TGTGCCAGCTCACTTTCGGGACAAGGGACCTATGGCTACACCTTC. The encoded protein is CASSLSGQGTYGYTF.

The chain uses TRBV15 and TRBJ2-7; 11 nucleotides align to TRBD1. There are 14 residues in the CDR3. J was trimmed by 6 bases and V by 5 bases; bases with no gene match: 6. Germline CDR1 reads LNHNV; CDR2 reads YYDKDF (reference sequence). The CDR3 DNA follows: TGTGCCACCAGCGGAGGACAGGGGGCGGGCGAGCAGTACTTC. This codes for CATSGGQGAGEQYF.

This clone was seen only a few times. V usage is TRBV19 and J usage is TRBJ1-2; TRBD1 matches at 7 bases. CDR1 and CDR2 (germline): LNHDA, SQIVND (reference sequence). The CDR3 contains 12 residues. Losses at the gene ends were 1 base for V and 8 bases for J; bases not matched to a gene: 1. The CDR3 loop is CASSIGGGGYTF. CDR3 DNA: TGTGCCAGTAGTATAGGAGGGGGCGGCTACACCTTC.

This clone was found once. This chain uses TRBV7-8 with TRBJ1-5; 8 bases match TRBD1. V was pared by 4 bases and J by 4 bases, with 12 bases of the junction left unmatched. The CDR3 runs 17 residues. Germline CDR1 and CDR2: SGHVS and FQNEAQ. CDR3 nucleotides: TGTGCCAGCAGCTCTAGAGAGACAGGGGTGACGAATCAGCCCCAGCATTTT. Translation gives CASSSRETGVTNQPQHF.

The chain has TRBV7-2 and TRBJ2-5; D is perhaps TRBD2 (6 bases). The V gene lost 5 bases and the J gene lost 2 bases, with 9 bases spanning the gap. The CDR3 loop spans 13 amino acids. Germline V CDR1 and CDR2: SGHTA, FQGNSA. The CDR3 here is CASSRDSQETQYF. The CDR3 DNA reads TGTGCCAGCAGCCGGGACTCGCAAGAGACCCAGTACTTC.

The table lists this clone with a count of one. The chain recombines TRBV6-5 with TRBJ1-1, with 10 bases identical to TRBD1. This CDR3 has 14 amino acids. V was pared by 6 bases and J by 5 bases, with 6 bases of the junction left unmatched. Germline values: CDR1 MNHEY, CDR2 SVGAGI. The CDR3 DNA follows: TGTGCCAGCAGGGAGGGACAGGGGATGACTGAAGCTTTCTTT. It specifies CASREGQGMTEAFF.

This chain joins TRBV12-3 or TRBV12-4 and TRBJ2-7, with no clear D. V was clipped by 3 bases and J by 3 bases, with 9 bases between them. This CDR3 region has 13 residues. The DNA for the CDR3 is TGTGCCAGCAGTTTTGACCGCATCTACGAGCAGTACTTC. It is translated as CASSFDRIYEQYF.

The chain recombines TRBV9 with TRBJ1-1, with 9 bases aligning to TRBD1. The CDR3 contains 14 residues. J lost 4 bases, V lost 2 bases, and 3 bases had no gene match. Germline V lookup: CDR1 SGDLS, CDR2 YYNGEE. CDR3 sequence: CASSVMDRGTEAFF. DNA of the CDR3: TGTGCCAGCAGCGTTATGGACAGGGGCACTGAAGCTTTCTTT. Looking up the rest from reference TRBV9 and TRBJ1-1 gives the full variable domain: DSGVTQTPKHLITATGQRVTLRCSPRSGDLSVYWYQQSLDQGLQFLIQYYNGEERAKGNILERFSAQQFPDLHSELNLSSLELGDSALYFCASSVMDRGTEAFFGQGTRLTVV.